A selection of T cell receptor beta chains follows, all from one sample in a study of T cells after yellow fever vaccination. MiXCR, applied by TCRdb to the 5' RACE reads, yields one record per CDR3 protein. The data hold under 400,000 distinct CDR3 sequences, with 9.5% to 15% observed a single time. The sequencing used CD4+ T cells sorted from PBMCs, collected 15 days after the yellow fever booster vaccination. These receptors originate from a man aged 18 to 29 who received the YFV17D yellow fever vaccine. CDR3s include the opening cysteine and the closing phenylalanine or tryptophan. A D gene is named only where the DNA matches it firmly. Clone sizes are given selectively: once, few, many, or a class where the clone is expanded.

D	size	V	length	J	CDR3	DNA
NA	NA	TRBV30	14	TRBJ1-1	CASLSGPRVAEAFF	TGTGCCTCCCTAAGCGGGCCCAGGGTGGCTGAAGCTTTCTTT
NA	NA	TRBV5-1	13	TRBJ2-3	CASSGTSTDTQYF	TGCGCCAGCAGCGGGACTAGCACAGATACGCAGTATTTT
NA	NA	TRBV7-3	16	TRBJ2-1	CASSWGFLGDHNEQFF	TGTGCCAGCAGCTGGGGTTTTTTGGGGGACCACAATGAGCAGTTCTTC
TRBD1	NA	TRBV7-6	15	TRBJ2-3	CASSVATGGLDTQYF	TGTGCCAGCAGCGTTGCTACAGGGGGCCTAGATACGCAGTATTTT
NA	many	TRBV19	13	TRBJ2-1	CASSMLGEGEQFF	TGTGCCAGTAGTATGCTAGGCGAGGGTGAGCAGTTCTTC
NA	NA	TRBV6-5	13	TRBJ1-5	CASSPRENQPQHF	TGTGCCAGCAGTCCGAGAGAGAATCAGCCCCAGCATTTT
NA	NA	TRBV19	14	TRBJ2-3	CASSKGRTTDTQYF	TGTGCCAGTAGTAAGGGACGGACCACAGATACGCAGTATTTT
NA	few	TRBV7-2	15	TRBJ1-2	CASSSPGVAVYGYTF	TGTGCCAGCAGCTCACCAGGGGTAGCGGTTTATGGCTACACCTTC
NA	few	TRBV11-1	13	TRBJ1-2	CASSETGSYGYTF	TGTGCCAGCAGCGAAACAGGGTCCTATGGCTACACCTTC
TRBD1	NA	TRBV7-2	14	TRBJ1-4	CASSPSPGGEKLFF	TGTGCCAGCAGCCCGTCCCCAGGGGGAGAAAAACTGTTTTTT
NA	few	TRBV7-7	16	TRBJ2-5	CASSRYGGSYQETQYF	TGTGCCAGCAGCCGTTACGGGGGATCCTACCAAGAGACCCAGTACTTC
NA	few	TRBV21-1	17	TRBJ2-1	CASSKGPHREPYNEQFF	TGTGCCAGCAGCAAAGGGCCTCACAGGGAACCCTACAATGAGCAGTTCTTC
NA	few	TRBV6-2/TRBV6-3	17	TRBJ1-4	CASRSYHPAAGGEKLFF	TGTGCCAGCAGAAGTTACCACCCGGCCGCGGGAGGTGAAAAACTGTTTTTT
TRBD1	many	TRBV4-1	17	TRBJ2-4	CASSQGPAGGDKNIQYF	TGCGCCAGCAGCCAAGGGCCCGCAGGGGGAGACAAAAACATTCAGTACTTC
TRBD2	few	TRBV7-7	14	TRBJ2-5	CASSPGGARETQYF	TGTGCTAGCAGCCCCGGGGGGGCGCGGGAGACCCAGTACTTC
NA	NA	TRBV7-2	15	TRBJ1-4	CASRVDRSGFEKLFF	TGTGCCAGCAGGGTGGACCGGTCGGGTTTCGAAAAACTGTTTTTT
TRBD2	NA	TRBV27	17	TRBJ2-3	CASSPDPSGGFTDTQYF	TGTGCCAGCAGTCCTGACCCTAGCGGGGGATTCACAGATACGCAGTATTTT
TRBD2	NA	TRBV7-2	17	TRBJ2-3	CASSLTSGGALTDTQYF	TGTGCCAGCAGCCTGACTAGCGGGGGGGCCTTGACAGATACGCAGTATTTT
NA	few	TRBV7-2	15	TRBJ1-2	CASSLAPDRPSGYTF	TGTGCCAGCAGCTTAGCGCCCGACAGGCCTAGTGGCTACACCTTC
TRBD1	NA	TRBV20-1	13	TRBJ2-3	CSKTGVGTDTQYF	TGCAGTAAAACAGGGGTAGGGACAGATACGCAGTATTTT
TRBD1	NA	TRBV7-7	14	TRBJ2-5	CASSLVGQGETQYF	TGTGCCAGCAGCTTAGTGGGACAGGGGGAGACCCAGTACTTC
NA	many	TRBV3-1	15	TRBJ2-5	CASSQGTGARETQYF	TGTGCCAGCAGCCAAGGGACGGGGGCTCGGGAGACCCAGTACTTC
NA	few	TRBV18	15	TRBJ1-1	CASSPLSGTDTEAFF	TGTGCCAGCTCACCACTTTCGGGGACGGACACTGAAGCTTTCTTT
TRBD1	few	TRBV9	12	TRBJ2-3	CASSVVRGPQYF	TGTGCCAGCAGCGTAGTAAGGGGGCCGCAGTATTTT
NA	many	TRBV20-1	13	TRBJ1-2	CSCPVPGQRGYTF	TGCAGTTGCCCCGTTCCGGGACAACGCGGCTACACCTTC
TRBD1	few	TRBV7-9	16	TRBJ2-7	CASSLMGQGVWDEQYF	TGTGCCAGCAGCTTAATGGGACAGGGAGTCTGGGACGAGCAGTACTTC
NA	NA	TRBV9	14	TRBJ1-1	CASSVGGGRTEAFF	TGTGCCAGCAGCGTAGGCGGGGGACGGACTGAAGCTTTCTTT
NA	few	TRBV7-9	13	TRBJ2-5	CASSLVESRTQYF	TGTGCCAGCAGCTTAGTGGAGAGTAGGACCCAGTACTTC